Shown below are 14 T cell receptor beta chains from a single sample sequenced in a study of T cell clones after liver transplantation. Profiled with immunoSEQ multiplex PCR; TCRdb holds only in-frame clones, not every one. The data contain over 70,000 clones, roughly 80% of them seen just once; the ten biggest clones take up roughly 0.87%. The starting material was CD4+ T cells from blood, obtained 12 months after liver transplant. These receptor sequences come from a human patient who received a liver transplant. Some T cells may have come from the graft donor.

This clone has only one observation. This chain connects TRBV5-4 to TRBJ2-1; TRBD2 matches 14 bases. V shed 4 bases, J shed 7 bases, and the junction held 7 bases outside the gene matches. The germline CDR1 and CDR2 sequences are SGHNT and YYREEE (reference sequence). The CDR3 contains 16 residues. As DNA, the CDR3 is TGTGCCAGCAGCCGGGGACTAGCGGGAGCCCCTAATGAGCAGTTCTTC. Translated, it gives CASSRGLAGAPNEQFF.

This clone was counted a few times. V and J are TRBV5-1 and TRBJ2-7; 10 positions agree with TRBD2. CDR1 SGHRS and CDR2 YFSETQ come from the germline V gene. V gave up 4 bases and J gave up 0 bases; unmatched junction bases: 4. This CDR3 spans 15 amino acids. In nucleotides, the CDR3 is TGCGCCAGCAGCGCCGGGACTAGCGACTCCTACGAGCAGTACTTC. This sequence encodes CASSAGTSDSYEQYF.

This clone was detected ten times or more. This chain connects TRBV4-3 to TRBJ2-2; TRBD2 agrees at 9 bases. CDR3 size: 16 residues. V gave up 4 bases and J gave up 7 bases; unmatched junction bases: 10. CDR1 LGHNA and CDR2 YSLEER come from the germline V gene. CDR3 DNA: TGCGCCAGCAGCCCGCGGATAGCGGGAGAGCTCGGGGAGCTGTTTTTT. Its protein product is CASSPRIAGELGELFF.

The chain employs TRBV5-4 and TRBJ2-5; 7 bases are shared with TRBD1. This CDR3 is built from 14 residues. With V trimmed by 3 bases and J by 3 bases, 5 bases remained unmatched. CDR1 and CDR2 (germline): SGHNT, YYREEE (reference sequence). CDR3 sequence: CASSSPGTEETQYF. The CDR3 DNA reads as TGTGCCAGCAGCTCACCCGGGACAGAAGAGACCCAGTACTTC.

The DNA for the CDR3 is TGCGCCAGCAGCTCCGACAGGTTCGCGAACACCGGGGAGCTGTTTTTT. It yields the protein CASSSDRFANTGELFF. The genes are TRBV5-1 and TRBJ2-2; tentatively, D is TRBD1 (6 bases). V gave up 3 bases and J gave up 0 bases, with 12 bases separating them. This CDR3 is built from 16 residues. Germline V gives CDR1 SGHRS, CDR2 YFSETQ.

The gene calls are TRBV10-2 and TRBJ2-1; D perhaps matches TRBD1 (6 bases). CDR3 length equals 13 residues. Trimming shortened V by 6 bases and J by 3 bases, and 9 bases separated the two germline ends. In germline, CDR1 is WSHSY, CDR2 SAAADI. CDR3 region: CASRADSYNEQFF. CDR3 in DNA: TGCGCCAGCAGAGCGGACAGCTACAATGAGCAGTTCTTC.

The chain recombines TRBV5-1 with TRBJ1-1, with 7 nucleotides matching TRBD1. The ends lost 3 bases at V and 7 bases at J; junction bases unmatched: 9. The CDR3 sequence is 14 residues long. CDR1 and CDR2 from the germline V gene are SGHRS and YFSETQ. For the CDR3, the DNA is TGCGCCAGCAGCTGGGGCACAGGGGTTCTTGAAGCTTTCTTT. Translated, it gives CASSWGTGVLEAFF.

The chain has TRBV5-1 and TRBJ2-3, with TRBD2 matching 14 bases. The junction had 6 bases not matched to a gene; V was cut back by 2 bases and J by 1 base. The germline gives CDR1 SGHRS, CDR2 YFSETQ. The CDR3 consists of 18 residues. The CDR3 here is CASSFGTSGRVGTDTQYF. As DNA, the CDR3 is TGCGCCAGCAGCTTTGGGACTAGCGGGAGAGTTGGCACAGATACGCAGTATTTT.

The J gene is TRBJ2-1, the V gene TRBV2; D remains ambiguous. The CDR3 is 11 amino acids. CDR1 and CDR2 (germline): SNHLY, FYNNEI. Trimming cost V 4 bases and J 7 bases, with 5 bases left between them. The CDR3 sequence: CASSGKNEQFF. The CDR3 region has the DNA TGTGCCAGCAGTGGAAAAAATGAGCAGTTCTTC.

Only a few counts were recorded for this clone. The chain recombines TRBV7-9 with TRBJ2-1, with D possibly matching TRBD1 (5 bases). V was cut by 8 bases and J by 7 bases, with 12 bases left in between. This CDR3 region has 12 residues. Per the germline V gene, CDR1 is SEHNR and CDR2 is FQNEAQ (reference sequence). The CDR3 region has the DNA TGTGCCAGCGGTGACAGTACTAATGAGCAGTTCTTC. Residues: CASGDSTNEQFF.

The rearrangement joins TRBV5-1 to TRBJ1-4; perhaps TRBD1 as D (6 bases). The germline V gene has CDR1 SGHRS and CDR2 YFSETQ. V lost 3 bases to trimming and J lost 13 bases, with 16 bases between them. The CDR3 loop spans 13 amino acids. The CDR3 reads CASSSVGGLGLFF. CDR3 in DNA: TGCGCCAGCAGCTCTGTCGGGGGCCTGGGACTGTTTTTT.

V usage is TRBV7-9 and J usage is TRBJ2-7, with D hard to call. This CDR3 is built from 14 residues. V shed 2 bases and J shed 2 bases, with 10 bases lying between them. CDR1 and CDR2 (germline): SEHNR, FQNEAQ (reference sequence). Written as DNA, the CDR3 is TGTGCCAGCAGCTTACTAGTGGGAACCTACGAGCAGTACTTC. This gives the protein CASSLLVGTYEQYF.

This chain connects TRBV6-5 to TRBJ2-1, with a tentative D call TRBD1 (6 bases). CDR3 length equals 12 residues. V was cut by 4 bases and J by 6 bases, with 7 bases left in between. The germline V gene encodes CDR1 MNHEY and CDR2 SVGAGI. The DNA for the CDR3 is TGTGCCAGCAGTTCCAGGGGCAATGAGCAGTTCTTC. This codes for CASSSRGNEQFF.

The V and J genes are TRBV6-5 and TRBJ2-2; D is uncertain. V was cut by 5 bases and J by 7 bases, with 17 bases left in between. This CDR3 is built from 15 residues. Germline V lookup: CDR1 MNHEY, CDR2 SVGAGI. The CDR3, as DNA: TGTGCCAGCAGTCCGCGACCGTTTATGGACGGGGAGCTGTTTTTT. Translating it yields CASSPRPFMDGELFF.